Below, 18 T cell receptor beta chains from the same sample are listed, as sequenced in a study of OX40 agonist ivuxolimab in advanced cancers. The repertoire was sequenced with immunoSEQ multiplex PCR; TCRdb's copy has only in-frame clones and lacks some. There are roughly 9,200 clones in the sample; around 70% occur only once, and about 40% lies in the top ten. The sequenced sample was CD4+ or CD8+ T cells sorted from blood, obtained in a trial of the OX40 agonist ivuxolimab. Receptor source: an adult with an advanced solid tumor such as melanoma, head and neck, liver or kidney cancer.

This clone was seen a handful of times. The chain carries TRBV29-1 and TRBJ1-2, with 10 bases that match TRBD1. Trimming cost V 7 bases and J 5 bases; bases outside gene matches: 7. This CDR3 is 13 amino acids long. Germline CDR1 and CDR2: SQVTM and ANQGSEA. The CDR3 region is CSARDRGLYGYTF. In DNA form, the CDR3 reads TGCAGCGCCCGGGACAGGGGATTGTATGGCTACACCTTC.

The genes are TRBV5-1 and TRBJ2-7, with D perhaps matching TRBD2 (5 bases). This CDR3 spans 13 amino acids. Germline V gene sequence: CDR1 SGHRS, CDR2 YFSETQ. V dropped 1 base and J dropped 4 bases, with 9 bases sitting between them. The CDR3 here is CASSLSPGYEQYF. Here the CDR3 DNA reads TGCGCCAGCAGCTTGTCTCCGGGGTACGAGCAGTACTTC.

This clone was found once. The chain employs TRBV27 and TRBJ2-1; D gene unclear. The CDR3 extends over 16 amino acids. Deletions cut 1 base from V and 0 bases from J, with 10 bases between. Germline V gene data show CDR1 as MNHEY and CDR2 as SMNVEV (reference sequence). This chain's CDR3 is CASSLLTLDSYNEQFF. The CDR3 DNA reads TGTGCCAGCAGTTTATTAACCTTAGACTCCTACAATGAGCAGTTCTTC.

V and J are TRBV5-1 and TRBJ1-1; D possibly corresponds to TRBD1 (6 bases). V gave up 4 bases and J gave up 7 bases, with 14 bases separating them. The CDR3 sequence is 13 residues long. Germline V gives CDR1 SGHRS, CDR2 YFSETQ. The CDR3 spells CASSPNRVVEAFF. CDR3 bases: TGCGCCAGCAGCCCTAACAGGGTCGTTGAAGCTTTCTTT.

In this sample, this clone turned up a few times. This sequence joins TRBV4-3 and TRBJ1-2; the D is unclear. Deletions cut 5 bases from V and 2 bases from J, with 15 bases between. The CDR3 covers 15 residues. Germline V lookup: CDR1 LGHNA, CDR2 YSLEER. The CDR3 sequence is CASSFTLGENYGYTF. CDR3 DNA sequence: TGCGCCAGCAGCTTTACTCTCGGGGAGAACTATGGCTACACCTTC.

The V gene is TRBV10-1, the J gene TRBJ1-5, with D uncertain. The V gene lost 8 bases and the J gene lost 7 bases, with 21 bases spanning the gap. This CDR3 is 15 amino acids long. Germline V gene sequence: CDR1 WNHNN, CDR2 SYGVQD (reference sequence). The CDR3 loop reads CASLGAEGPQQPQHF. In nucleotides, the CDR3 is TGCGCCAGCCTGGGTGCGGAGGGCCCCCAACAGCCCCAGCATTTT.

The V gene is TRBV21-1, the J gene TRBJ2-1; the table names TRBD2, a call not compared with the DNA. TRBV21-1 is shown as a pseudogene. The CDR3 contains 17 residues. This CDR3 is CASSKRTGDYGFDEQFF. The CDR3, as DNA: TGTGCCAGCAGCAAAAGAACGGGGGACTATGGTTTCGATGAGCAGTTCTTC.

As regards this clone: The junction and the germline gene differ at one end; a read error may be behind it. This chain connects TRBV2 to TRBJ2-5; 7 positions match TRBD1. The CDR3 sequence is 14 residues long. Per germline, CDR1 SNHLY and CDR2 FYNNEI. The chain's CDR3 is CTSSEGQYQETQYF. The CDR3 coding sequence is TGTACCAGCAGTGAGGGACAGTACCAAGAGACCCAGTACTTC.

The gene calls are TRBV5-2 and TRBJ1-2. TRBV5-2 counts as a pseudogene. CDR3 length: 15 amino acids. The CDR3: CASSHEGSIVYGYTF. As DNA, the CDR3 is TGTGCCAGCAGCCATGAAGGAAGCATAGTCTATGGCTACACCTTC.

This rearrangement joins TRBV19 to TRBJ2-7, with a tentative D call TRBD2 (5 bases). Trimming shortened V by 1 base and J by 0 bases, and 10 bases separated the two germline ends. This CDR3 comprises 15 residues. Looked up from germline, CDR1 is LNHDA and CDR2 is SQIVND (reference sequence). CDR3 bases: TGTGCCAGTAGTATAGGCGTAGCGATCTCCTACGAGCAGTACTTC. Translated, it gives CASSIGVAISYEQYF.

This chain joins TRBV27 and TRBJ1-2; the D gene is possibly TRBD1 (6 bases). The germline V gene has CDR1 MNHEY and CDR2 SMNVEV (reference sequence). This CDR3 is 15 amino acids long. V was cut by 8 bases and J by 4 bases, with 20 bases left in between. The chain's CDR3 is CASRVSGGWGYGYTF. The CDR3 bases are TGTGCCAGCCGGGTCTCGGGGGGCTGGGGCTATGGCTACACCTTC.

This clone was recorded a few times. The chain couples TRBV9 to TRBJ2-4; either TRBD1 or TRBD2 may fit D (5 bases each). The V end was cut by 0 bases, the J end by 0 bases, with 7 bases between. The CDR3 has 15 residues. Germline V CDR1 and CDR2: SGDLS, YYNGEE. The CDR3 here is CASSVGGLAKNIQYF. CDR3 nucleotide sequence: TGTGCCAGCAGCGTAGGGGGGTTAGCCAAAAACATTCAGTACTTC.

The chain combines TRBV28 with TRBJ1-2, with D perhaps matching TRBD1 (5 bases). The CDR3 extends over 17 amino acids. Trimming stripped 0 bases from V and 1 base from J, with 15 bases between. Germline CDR1 MDHEN, CDR2 SYDVKM. The CDR3 is CASSLWQGPEFNYGYTF. The CDR3 DNA sequence: TGTGCCAGCAGTTTATGGCAGGGACCCGAATTTAACTATGGCTACACCTTC.

This chain connects TRBV2 to TRBJ2-7; TRBD2 aligns across 7 bases. J was trimmed by 4 bases and V by 8 bases; bases with no gene match: 2. The V gene's germline CDR1 is SNHLY and CDR2 FYNNEI. The CDR3 is 11 amino acids. The CDR3 protein is CASGGGYEQYF. CDR3 DNA: TGTGCCAGCGGGGGGGGTTACGAGCAGTACTTC.

The chain recombines TRBV22-1 with TRBJ2-4; the D call in the table, TRBD2, was not verified against the DNA. TRBV22-1 is labeled a pseudogene. CDR3 size: 19 residues. The CDR3 nucleotides are TGTCCTGGGAGCGCCAAGGGACTAGCGGGACTGTGTGGCAAAAACATTCAGTACTTC. This gives the protein CPGSAKGLAGLCGKNIQYF.

V and J are TRBV27 and TRBJ2-7, with D perhaps assigned TRBD1 or TRBD2 (5 bases each). Germline values: CDR1 MNHEY, CDR2 SMNVEV (reference sequence). V gave up 1 base and J gave up 8 bases, with 12 bases separating them. The CDR3 has 13 amino acids. The CDR3 DNA follows: TGTGCCAGCAGTTTATATTCAGAGGGGAAGCAGTACTTC. Its protein product is CASSLYSEGKQYF.

This chain links TRBV11-2 with TRBJ2-5; tentatively, D is TRBD2 (6 bases). V shed 0 bases and J shed 2 bases, with 10 bases lying between them. Germline CDR1 SGHAT, CDR2 FQNNGV. The CDR3 is made up of 15 amino acids. CDR3 sequence reads: CASSLETGTQETQYF. The CDR3 DNA sequence: TGTGCCAGCAGCTTAGAAACCGGGACTCAAGAGACCCAGTACTTC.

The chain recombines TRBV27 with TRBJ2-1; 7 bases match TRBD2. CDR1 is MNHEY, CDR2 SMNVEV, per germline (reference sequence). CDR3 size: 12 residues. V was clipped by 2 bases and J by 9 bases; unmatched bases: 1. The CDR3, as DNA: TGTGCCAGCAGTTTAGGGGGGGGTGAGCAGTTCTTC. Encoded protein: CASSLGGGEQFF.